This TCR beta chain was captured in a study of T cell responses to AZD1222 COVID-19 vaccine. The repertoire was sequenced with immunoSEQ multiplex PCR; TCRdb's copy has only in-frame clones and lacks some. The profile covers roughly 190,000 clones, with approximately 90% appearing a single time and around 3% taken by the ten largest. Germline CDR1 and CDR2: LGHNA and YNFKEQ. The CDR3 has 13 residues. V was trimmed by 4 bases and J by 6 bases, leaving 11 bases between them. The rearrangement links TRBV4-2 to TRBJ2-3; a possible D gene is TRBD1 (6 bases). Material: peripheral blood, obtained 28 days after the second AZD1222 dose. The clonotype was recovered from an adult who received the AZD1222 COVID-19 vaccine. The CDR3 nucleotides read TGTGCCAGCAGCCGAAACAGGGTTGATACGCAGTATTTT. Its translation is CASSRNRVDTQYF.